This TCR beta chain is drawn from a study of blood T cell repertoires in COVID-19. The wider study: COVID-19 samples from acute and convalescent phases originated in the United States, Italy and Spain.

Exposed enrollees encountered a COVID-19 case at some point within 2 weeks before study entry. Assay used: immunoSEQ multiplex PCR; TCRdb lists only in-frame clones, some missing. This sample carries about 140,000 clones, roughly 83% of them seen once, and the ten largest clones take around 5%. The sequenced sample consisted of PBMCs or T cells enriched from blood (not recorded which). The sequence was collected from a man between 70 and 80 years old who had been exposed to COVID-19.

The CDR3 nucleotides are TGTGCCAGCAGCCCCTCAGGCAGGGGCGCAAGCTACGAGCAGTACTTC. It encodes CASSPSGRGASYEQYF. The genes are TRBV5-6 and TRBJ2-7; D may be TRBD1 (6 bases). The germline V gene encodes CDR1 SGHDT and CDR2 YYEEEE. The V and J ends lost 4 bases and 3 bases respectively, with 20 bases between them. This CDR3 is built from 16 residues.